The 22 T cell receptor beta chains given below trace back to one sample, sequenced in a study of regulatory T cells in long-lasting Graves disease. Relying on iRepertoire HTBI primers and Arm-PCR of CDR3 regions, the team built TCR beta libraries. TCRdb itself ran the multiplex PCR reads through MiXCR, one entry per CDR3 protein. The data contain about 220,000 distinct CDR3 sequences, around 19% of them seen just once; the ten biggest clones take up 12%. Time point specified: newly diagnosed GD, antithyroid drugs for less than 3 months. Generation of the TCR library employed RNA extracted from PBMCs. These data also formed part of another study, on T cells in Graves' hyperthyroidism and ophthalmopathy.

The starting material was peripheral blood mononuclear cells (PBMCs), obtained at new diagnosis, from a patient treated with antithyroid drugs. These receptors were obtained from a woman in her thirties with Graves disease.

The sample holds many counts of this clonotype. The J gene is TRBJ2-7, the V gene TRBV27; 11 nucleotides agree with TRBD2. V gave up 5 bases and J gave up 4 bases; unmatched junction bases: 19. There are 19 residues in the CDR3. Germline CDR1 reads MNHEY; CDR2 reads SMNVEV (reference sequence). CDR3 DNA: TGTGCCAGCAGTCCCCGGCCCGGGACTAGCGGAGGTCGGGGGTACGAGCAGTACTTC. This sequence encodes CASSPRPGTSGGRGYEQYF.

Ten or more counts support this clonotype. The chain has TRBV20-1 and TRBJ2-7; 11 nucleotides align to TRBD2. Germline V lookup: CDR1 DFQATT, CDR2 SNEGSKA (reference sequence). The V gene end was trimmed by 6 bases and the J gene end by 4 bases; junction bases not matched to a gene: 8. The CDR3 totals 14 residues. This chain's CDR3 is CSAPSGTSGYEQYF. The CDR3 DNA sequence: TGCAGTGCCCCGTCAGGGACTAGCGGTTACGAGCAGTACTTC.

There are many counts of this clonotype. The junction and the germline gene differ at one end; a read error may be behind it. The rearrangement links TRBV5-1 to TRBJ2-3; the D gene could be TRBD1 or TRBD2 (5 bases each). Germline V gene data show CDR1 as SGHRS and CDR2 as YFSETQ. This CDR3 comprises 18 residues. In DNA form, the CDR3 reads TGTGCCAGCAGCTTAGGGCATCCCGGGGCTAGCCGCACAGATACGCAGTATTTT. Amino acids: CASSLGHPGASRTDTQYF.

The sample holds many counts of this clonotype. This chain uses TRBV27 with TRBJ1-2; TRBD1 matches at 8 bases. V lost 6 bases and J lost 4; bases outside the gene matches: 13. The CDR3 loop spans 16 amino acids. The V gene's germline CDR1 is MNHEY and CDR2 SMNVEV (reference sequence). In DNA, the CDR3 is TGTGCCAGCAGGGTCCTTGGACAGGGACTATCCTATGGCTACACCTTC. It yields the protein CASRVLGQGLSYGYTF.

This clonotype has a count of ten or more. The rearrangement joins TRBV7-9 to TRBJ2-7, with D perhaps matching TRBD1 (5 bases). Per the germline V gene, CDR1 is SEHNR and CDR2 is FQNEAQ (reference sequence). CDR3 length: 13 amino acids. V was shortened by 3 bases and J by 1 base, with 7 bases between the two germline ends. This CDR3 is CASSFDRSYEQYF. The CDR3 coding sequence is TGTGCCAGCAGCTTTGACAGATCCTACGAGCAGTACTTC. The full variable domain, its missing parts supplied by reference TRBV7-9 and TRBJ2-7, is DTGVSQNPRHKITKRGQNVTFRCDPISEHNRLYWYRQTLGQGPEFLTYFQNEAQLEKSRLLSDRFSAERPKGSFSTLEIQRTEQGDSAMYLCASSFDRSYEQYFGPGTRLTVT.

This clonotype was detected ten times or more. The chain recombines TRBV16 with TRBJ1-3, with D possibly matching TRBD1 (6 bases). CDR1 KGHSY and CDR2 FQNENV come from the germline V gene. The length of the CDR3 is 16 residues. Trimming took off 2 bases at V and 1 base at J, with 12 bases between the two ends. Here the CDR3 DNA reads TGTGCCAGCAGCCAACAGAGGACAGTTTCTGGAAACACCATATATTTT. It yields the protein CASSQQRTVSGNTIYF.

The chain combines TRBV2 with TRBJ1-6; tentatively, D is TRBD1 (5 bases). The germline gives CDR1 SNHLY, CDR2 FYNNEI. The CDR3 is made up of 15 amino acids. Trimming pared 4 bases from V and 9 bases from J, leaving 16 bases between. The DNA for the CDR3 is TGTGCCAGCAGTGTAGTTGGGGACGAGGGTTCACCCCTCCACTTT. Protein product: CASSVVGDEGSPLHF.

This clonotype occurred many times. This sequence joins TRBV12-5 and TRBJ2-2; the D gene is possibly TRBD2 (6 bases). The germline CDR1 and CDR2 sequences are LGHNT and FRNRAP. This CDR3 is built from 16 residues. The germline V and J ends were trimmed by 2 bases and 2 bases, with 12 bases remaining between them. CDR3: CASGLKVAVNTGELFF. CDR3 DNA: TGTGCTAGTGGTTTGAAGGTAGCGGTTAACACCGGGGAGCTGTTTTTT.

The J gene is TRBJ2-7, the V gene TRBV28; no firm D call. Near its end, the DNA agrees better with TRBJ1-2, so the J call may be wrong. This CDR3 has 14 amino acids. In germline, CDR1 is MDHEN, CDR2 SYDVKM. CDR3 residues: CASSPQSYPGGYTF. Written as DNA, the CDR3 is TGTGCCAGCAGTCCCCAGTCCTACCCCGGGGGCTACACCTTC.

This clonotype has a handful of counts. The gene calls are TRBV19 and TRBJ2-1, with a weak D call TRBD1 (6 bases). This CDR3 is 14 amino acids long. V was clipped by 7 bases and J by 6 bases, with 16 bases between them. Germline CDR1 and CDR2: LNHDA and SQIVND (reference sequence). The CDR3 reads CASTPRDISNEQFF. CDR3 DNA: TGTGCCAGTACCCCCCGGGACATCAGCAATGAGCAGTTCTTC.

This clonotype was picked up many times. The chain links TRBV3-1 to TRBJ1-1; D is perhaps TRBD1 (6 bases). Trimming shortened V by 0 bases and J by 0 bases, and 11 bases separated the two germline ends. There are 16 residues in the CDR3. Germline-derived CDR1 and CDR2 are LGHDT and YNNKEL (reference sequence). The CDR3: CASSQDPTGLNTEAFF. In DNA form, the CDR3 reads TGTGCCAGCAGCCAAGATCCCACAGGGTTGAACACTGAAGCTTTCTTT.

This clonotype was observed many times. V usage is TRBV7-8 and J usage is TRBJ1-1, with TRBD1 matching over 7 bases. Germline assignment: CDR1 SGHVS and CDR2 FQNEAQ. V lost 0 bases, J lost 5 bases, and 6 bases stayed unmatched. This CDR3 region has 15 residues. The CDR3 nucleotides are TGTGCCAGCAGCTTAGCCCGGACAGGAAAGACTGAAGCTTTCTTT. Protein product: CASSLARTGKTEAFF.

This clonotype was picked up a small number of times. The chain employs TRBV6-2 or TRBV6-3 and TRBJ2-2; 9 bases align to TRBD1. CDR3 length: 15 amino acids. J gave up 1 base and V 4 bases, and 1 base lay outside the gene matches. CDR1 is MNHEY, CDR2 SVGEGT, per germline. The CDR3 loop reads CASSSDRGNTGELFF. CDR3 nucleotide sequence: TGTGCCAGCAGTTCGGACAGGGGGAACACCGGGGAGCTGTTTTTT.

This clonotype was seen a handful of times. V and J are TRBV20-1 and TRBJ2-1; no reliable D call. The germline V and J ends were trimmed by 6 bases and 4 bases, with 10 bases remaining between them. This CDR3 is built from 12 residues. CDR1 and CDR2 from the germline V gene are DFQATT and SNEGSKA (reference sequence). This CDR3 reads CSAAKQYNEQFF. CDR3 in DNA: TGCAGTGCCGCAAAGCAGTACAATGAGCAGTTCTTC.

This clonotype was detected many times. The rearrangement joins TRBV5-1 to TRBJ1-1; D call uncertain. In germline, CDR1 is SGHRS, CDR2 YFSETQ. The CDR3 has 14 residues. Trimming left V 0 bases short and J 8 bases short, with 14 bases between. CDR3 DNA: TGCGCCAGCAGCTTGGTAGCAGGCATCTCAGAAGCTTTCTTT. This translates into CASSLVAGISEAFF.

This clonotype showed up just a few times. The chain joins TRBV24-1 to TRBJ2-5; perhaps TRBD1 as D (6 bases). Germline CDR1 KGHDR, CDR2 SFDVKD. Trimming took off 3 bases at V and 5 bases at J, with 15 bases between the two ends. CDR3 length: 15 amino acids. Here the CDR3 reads CATSDTLRGGETQYF. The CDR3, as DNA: TGTGCCACCAGTGATACACTCAGGGGCGGGGAGACCCAGTACTTC.

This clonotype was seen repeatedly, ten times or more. The CDR3 sequence is CASSSTARGGNTEAFF. CDR3 sequence (DNA): TGTGCCAGCAGTTCGACAGCCAGGGGTGGGAACACTGAAGCTTTCTTT. This rearrangement joins TRBV28 to TRBJ1-1; D might be TRBD1 (6 bases). With 4 bases removed from V and 1 base from J, the gap between germline ends came to 16 bases. CDR3 length: 16 amino acids. The germline CDR1 and CDR2 sequences are MDHEN and SYDVKM.

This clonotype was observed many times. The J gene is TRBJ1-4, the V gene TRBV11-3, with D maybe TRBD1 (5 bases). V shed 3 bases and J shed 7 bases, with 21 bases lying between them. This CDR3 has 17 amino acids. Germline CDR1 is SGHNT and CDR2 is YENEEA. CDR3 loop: CASSFRLPGPAGEKLFF. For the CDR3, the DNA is TGTGCCAGCAGCTTCAGACTCCCGGGACCCGCGGGTGAAAAACTGTTTTTT.

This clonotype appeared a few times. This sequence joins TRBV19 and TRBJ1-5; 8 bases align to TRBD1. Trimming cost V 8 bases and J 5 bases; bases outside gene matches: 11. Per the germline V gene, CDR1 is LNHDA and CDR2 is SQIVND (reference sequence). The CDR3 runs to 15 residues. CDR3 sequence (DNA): TGTGCCAGTCTCGCCCGGACAGGGCCGGATCAGCCCCAGCATTTT. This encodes CASLARTGPDQPQHF.

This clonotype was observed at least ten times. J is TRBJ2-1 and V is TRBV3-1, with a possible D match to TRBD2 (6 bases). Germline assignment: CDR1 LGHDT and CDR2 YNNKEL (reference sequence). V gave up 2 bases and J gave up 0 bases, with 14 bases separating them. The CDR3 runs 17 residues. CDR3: CASSQSGTGNSYNEQFF. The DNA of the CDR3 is TGTGCCAGCAGCCAATCGGGGACTGGAAACTCCTACAATGAGCAGTTCTTC.

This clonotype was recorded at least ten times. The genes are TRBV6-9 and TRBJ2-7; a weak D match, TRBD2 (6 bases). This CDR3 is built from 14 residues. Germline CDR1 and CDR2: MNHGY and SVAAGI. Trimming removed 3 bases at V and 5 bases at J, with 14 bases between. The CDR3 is CASSYAGMNDEQYF. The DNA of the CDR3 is TGTGCCAGCAGTTACGCGGGGATGAACGACGAGCAGTACTTC.

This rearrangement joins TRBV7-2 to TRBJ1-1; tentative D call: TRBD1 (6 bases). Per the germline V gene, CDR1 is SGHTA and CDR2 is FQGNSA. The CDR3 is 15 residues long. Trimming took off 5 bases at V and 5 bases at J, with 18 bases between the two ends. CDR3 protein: CASSQNRVSMTEAFF. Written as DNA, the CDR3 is TGTGCCAGCAGCCAAAACAGGGTTTCGATGACTGAAGCTTTCTTT.